This T cell receptor beta chain was profiled in a study of shared clonotypes between healthy human individuals. Findings and limits, study-wide: Clonotypes not shared had lower generation probabilities than those common to all four donors. Enrolling few donors narrowed the genetic and exposure-history diversity that was represented. Clonotypes that were shared across a few donors made up 4% to 6% of naive CD4 clonotypes.

The CDR3 consists of 14 residues. The V and J ends lost 0 bases and 4 bases respectively, with 9 bases between them. Germline V gives CDR1 MRHNA, CDR2 SNTAGT. Source study methods: With immunoSEQ giving junction-only sequences and no quality scores, filtering differed. Profiled with immunoSEQ multiplex PCR; TCRdb holds only in-frame clones, not every one. D and trimming come from the DNA, and the V and J calls and clone size come from that table. Here the sample spans about 2.2 million clones, just over 90% being singletons. As defined, naive CD8 cells were CD45RO-negative and positively selected for CCR7, with terminally differentiated effector memory CD45RA+ cells excluded. To note about this clone: Its antigen is unknown.

The chain carries TRBV6-4 and TRBJ1-2; a weak D match, TRBD1 (5 bases). The source of this sequence is a man between 18 and 29 years old in good health. Some clones in this sample may be carry-over from other donors' samples. The sample consisted of naive CD8+ T cells from PBMCs. CDR3 bases: TGTGCCAGCAGTGACTCCGGACAAGGCTATGGCTACACCTTC. Translating it yields CASSDSGQGYGYTF.